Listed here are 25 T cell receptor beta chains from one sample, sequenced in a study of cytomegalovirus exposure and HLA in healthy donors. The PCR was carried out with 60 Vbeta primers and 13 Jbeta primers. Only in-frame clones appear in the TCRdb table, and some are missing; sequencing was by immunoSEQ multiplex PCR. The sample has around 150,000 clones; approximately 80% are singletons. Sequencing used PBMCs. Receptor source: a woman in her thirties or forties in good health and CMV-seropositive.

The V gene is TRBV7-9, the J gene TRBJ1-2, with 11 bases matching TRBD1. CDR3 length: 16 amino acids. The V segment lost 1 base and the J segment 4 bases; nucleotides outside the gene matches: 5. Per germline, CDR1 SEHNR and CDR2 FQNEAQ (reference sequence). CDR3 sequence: CASSLDGTGGGYGYTF. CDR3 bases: TGTGCCAGCAGCTTAGACGGGACAGGGGGTGGCTATGGCTACACCTTC.

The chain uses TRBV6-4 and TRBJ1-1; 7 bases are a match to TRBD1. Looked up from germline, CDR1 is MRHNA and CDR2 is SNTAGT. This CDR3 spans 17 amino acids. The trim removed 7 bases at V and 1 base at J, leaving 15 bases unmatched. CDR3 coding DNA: TGTGCCAGCACCTACAGGGGCTATGGTAAATCGAACACTGAAGCTTTCTTT. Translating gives CASTYRGYGKSNTEAFF.

CDR3 bases: TGTGCCAGTAGTACTCGACTAGCTGGGTACGAGCAGTACTTC. Residues: CASSTRLAGYEQYF. The chain combines TRBV19 with TRBJ2-7; 7 bases are shared with TRBD2. Germline lookup yields CDR1 LNHDA and CDR2 SQIVND (reference sequence). The trim removed 4 bases at V and 4 bases at J, leaving 7 bases unmatched. The CDR3 runs 14 residues.

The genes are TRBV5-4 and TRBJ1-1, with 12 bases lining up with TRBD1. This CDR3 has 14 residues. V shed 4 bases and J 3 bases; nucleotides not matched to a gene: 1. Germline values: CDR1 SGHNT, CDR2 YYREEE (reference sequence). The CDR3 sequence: CASSRDRGHTEAFF. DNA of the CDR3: TGTGCCAGCAGCCGGGACAGGGGGCACACTGAAGCTTTCTTT.

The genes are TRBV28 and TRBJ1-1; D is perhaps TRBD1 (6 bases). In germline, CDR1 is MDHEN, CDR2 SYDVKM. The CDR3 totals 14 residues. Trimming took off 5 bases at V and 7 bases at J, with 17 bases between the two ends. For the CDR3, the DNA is TGTGCCAGCAGTCCCTCGGTAAGGGGGAGTGAAGCTTTCTTT. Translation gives CASSPSVRGSEAFF.

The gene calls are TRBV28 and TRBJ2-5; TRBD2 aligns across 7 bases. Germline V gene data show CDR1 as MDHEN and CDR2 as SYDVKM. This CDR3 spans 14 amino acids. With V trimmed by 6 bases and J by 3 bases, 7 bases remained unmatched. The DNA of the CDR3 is TGTGCCAGCAGACCCGCCGGGACTAAAGAGACCCAGTACTTC. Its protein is CASRPAGTKETQYF.

The CDR3 reads CASRRTQDNYDNEQFF. CDR3 coding DNA: TGTGCCAGTAGAAGGACTCAAGACAATTACGACAATGAGCAGTTCTTC. The V gene is TRBV19, the J gene TRBJ2-1, with a tentative D call TRBD2 (5 bases). CDR3 size: 16 residues. Deletions cut 6 bases from V and 5 bases from J, with 20 bases between. CDR1 and CDR2 from the germline V gene are LNHDA and SQIVND (reference sequence).

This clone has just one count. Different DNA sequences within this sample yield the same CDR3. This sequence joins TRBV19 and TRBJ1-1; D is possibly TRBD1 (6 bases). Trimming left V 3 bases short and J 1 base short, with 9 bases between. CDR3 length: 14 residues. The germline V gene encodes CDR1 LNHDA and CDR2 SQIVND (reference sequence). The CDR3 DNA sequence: TGTGCCAGTAGTATGGGACAACGGAACACTGAAGCTTTCTTT. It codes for CASSMGQRNTEAFF.

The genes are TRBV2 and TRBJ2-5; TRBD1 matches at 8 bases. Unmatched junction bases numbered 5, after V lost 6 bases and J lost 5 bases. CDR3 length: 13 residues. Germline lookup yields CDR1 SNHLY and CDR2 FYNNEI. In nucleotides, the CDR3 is TGTGCCAGCAGGGACAGGGTAGGCGAGACCCAGTACTTC. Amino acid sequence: CASRDRVGETQYF.

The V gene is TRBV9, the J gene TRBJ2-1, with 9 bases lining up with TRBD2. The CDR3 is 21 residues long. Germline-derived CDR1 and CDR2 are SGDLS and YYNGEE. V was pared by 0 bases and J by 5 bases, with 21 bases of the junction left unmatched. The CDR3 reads CASSVDGGGIAGAQRDNEQFF. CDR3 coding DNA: TGTGCCAGCAGCGTAGACGGGGGAGGTATAGCGGGAGCCCAAAGGGACAATGAGCAGTTCTTC.

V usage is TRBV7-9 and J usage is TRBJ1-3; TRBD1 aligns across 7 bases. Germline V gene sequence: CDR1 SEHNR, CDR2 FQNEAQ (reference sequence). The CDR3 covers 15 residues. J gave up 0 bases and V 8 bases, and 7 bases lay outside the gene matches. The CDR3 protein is CASSRDSRSGNTIYF. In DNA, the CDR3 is TGTGCCAGCTCCCGGGACAGTCGCTCTGGAAACACCATATATTTT.

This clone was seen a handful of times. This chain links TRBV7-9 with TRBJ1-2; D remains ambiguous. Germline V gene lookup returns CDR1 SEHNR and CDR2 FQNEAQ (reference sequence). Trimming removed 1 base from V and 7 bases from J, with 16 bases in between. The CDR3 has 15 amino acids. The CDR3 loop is CASSLEWAAMLGYTF. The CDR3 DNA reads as TGTGCCAGCAGCTTAGAATGGGCTGCCATGCTTGGCTACACCTTC.

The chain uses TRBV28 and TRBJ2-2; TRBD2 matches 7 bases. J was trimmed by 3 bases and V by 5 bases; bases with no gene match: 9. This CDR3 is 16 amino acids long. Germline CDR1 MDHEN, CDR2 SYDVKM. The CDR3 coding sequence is TGTGCCAGCAGTCTCGGGGGGAGAGGTTACACCGGGGAGCTGTTTTTT. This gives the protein CASSLGGRGYTGELFF.

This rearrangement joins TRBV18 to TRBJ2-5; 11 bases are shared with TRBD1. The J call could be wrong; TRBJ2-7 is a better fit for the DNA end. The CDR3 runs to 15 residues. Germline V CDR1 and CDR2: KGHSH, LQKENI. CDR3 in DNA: TGTGCCAGCTCGGCCGGGACAGGGGGAACCTACGAGCAGTACTTC. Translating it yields CASSAGTGGTYEQYF.

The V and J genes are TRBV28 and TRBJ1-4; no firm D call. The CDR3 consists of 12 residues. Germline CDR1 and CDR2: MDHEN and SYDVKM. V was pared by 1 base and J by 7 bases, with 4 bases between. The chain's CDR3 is CASSLYGEKLFF. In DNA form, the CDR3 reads TGTGCCAGCAGTTTATACGGTGAAAAACTGTTTTTT.

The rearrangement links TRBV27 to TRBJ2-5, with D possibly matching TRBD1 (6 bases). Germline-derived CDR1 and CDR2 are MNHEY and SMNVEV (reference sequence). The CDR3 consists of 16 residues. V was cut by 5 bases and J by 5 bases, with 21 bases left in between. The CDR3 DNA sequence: TGTGCCAGCAGTACCCCTGACAGGCTAGCTCGGGAGACCCAGTACTTC. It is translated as CASSTPDRLARETQYF.

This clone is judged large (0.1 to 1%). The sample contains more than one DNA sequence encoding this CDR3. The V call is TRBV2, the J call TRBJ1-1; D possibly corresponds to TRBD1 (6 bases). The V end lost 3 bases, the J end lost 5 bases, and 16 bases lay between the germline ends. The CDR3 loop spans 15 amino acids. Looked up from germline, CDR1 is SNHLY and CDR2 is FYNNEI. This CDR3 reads CASSDGEGGRTEAFF. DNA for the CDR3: TGTGCCAGCAGTGATGGGGAAGGGGGAAGGACTGAAGCTTTCTTT. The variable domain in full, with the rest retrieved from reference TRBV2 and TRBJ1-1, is EPEVTQTPSHQVTQMGQEVILRCVPISNHLYFYWYRQILGQKVEFLVSFYNNEISEKSEIFDDQFSVERPDGSNFTLKIRSTKLEDSAMYFCASSDGEGGRTEAFFGQGTRLTVV.

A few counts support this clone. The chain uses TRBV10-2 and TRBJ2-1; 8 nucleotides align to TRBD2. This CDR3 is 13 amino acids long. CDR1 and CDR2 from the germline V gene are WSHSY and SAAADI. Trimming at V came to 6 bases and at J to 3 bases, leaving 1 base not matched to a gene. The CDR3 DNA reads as TGCGCCAGCAGACTAGCGGTCTACAATGAGCAGTTCTTC. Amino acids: CASRLAVYNEQFF.

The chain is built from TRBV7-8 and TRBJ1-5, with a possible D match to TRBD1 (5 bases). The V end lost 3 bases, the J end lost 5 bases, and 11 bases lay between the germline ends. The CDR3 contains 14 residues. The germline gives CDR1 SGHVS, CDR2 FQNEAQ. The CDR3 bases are TGTGCCAGCAGCTTTCAAGGGGTGGATCAGCCCCAGCATTTT. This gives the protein CASSFQGVDQPQHF.

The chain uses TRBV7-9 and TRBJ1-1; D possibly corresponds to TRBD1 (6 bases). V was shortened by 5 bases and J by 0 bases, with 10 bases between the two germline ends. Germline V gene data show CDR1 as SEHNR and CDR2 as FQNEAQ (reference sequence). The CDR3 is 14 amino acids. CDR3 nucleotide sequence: TGTGCCAGCAGCCCAGGGGTACTGAACACTGAAGCTTTCTTT. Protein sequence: CASSPGVLNTEAFF.

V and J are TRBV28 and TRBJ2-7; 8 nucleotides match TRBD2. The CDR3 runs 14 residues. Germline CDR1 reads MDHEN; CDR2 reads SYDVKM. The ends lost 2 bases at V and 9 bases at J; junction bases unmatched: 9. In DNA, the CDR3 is TGTGCCAGCAGTTTACCGACTAGCGTGGGGGGGCAGTACTTC. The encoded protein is CASSLPTSVGGQYF.

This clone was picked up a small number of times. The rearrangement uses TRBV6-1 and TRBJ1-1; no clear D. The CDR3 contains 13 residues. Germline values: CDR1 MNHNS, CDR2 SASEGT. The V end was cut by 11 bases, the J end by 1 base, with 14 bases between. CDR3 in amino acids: CAATRRGNTEAFF. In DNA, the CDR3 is TGTGCCGCAACCCGGCGGGGGAACACTGAAGCTTTCTTT.

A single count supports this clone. The CDR3 region has the DNA TGTGCCAGCAGTTTAGAAGGGGGCGCTAGCGAACATTATGAGCAGTTCTTC. Translation gives CASSLEGGASEHYEQFF. The chain couples TRBV27 to TRBJ2-1, with D possibly being TRBD1 (7 bases). Germline V lookup: CDR1 MNHEY, CDR2 SMNVEV (reference sequence). V dropped 2 bases and J dropped 8 bases, with 22 bases sitting between them. The CDR3 covers 17 residues.

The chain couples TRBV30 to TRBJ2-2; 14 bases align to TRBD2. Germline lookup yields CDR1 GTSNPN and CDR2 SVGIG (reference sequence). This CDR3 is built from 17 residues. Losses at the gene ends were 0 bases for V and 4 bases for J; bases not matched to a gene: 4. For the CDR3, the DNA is TGTGCCTGGAGTGTTAGGACTAGCGGGAGGAGCACCGGGGAGCTGTTTTTT. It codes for CAWSVRTSGRSTGELFF.

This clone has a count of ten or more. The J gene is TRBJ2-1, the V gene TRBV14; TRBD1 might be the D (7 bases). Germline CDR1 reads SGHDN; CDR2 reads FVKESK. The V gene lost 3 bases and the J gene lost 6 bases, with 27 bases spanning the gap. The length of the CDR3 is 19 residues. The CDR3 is CASSQDYDRAGKILNEQFF. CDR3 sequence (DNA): TGTGCCAGCAGCCAGGACTACGACAGGGCGGGAAAAATACTCAATGAGCAGTTCTTC.